The TCR beta chain under discussion was sequenced for a study of a mutant IDH1 vaccine in newly diagnosed glioma. Study details: Investigators started vaccination 4-6 weeks after radiotherapy alone, or with temozolomide cycles. A roughly 62% male, around 40% female split and a mean age of 40.4 years characterized treated patients.

The time point is: week 11, during vaccination. In the vaccine, a single dose held 300 ug of the mutant IDH1 20-mer peptide, along with topical imiquimod. About this clone itself: Its antigen remains unidentified.

The repertoire was sequenced with immunoSEQ multiplex PCR; TCRdb's copy has only in-frame clones and lacks some. The sample lists about 64,000 clones; approximately 84% were seen once. Study conclusions and caveats: Vaccine-induced immune responses were detected in roughly 93% of patients. Changes in top peripheral clonotypes did not appear linked to pseudoprogression.

The TCR comes from a woman aged 50 to 65 with glioma. This sample comprised PBMCs, obtained from a glioma patient whose treatment included an IDH1 peptide vaccine.

CDR3 bases: TGTGCCTGGCAAGGACAGGTTAATTCACCCCTCCACTTT. This translates into CAWQGQVNSPLHF. The chain joins TRBV30 to TRBJ1-6; 7 bases fit TRBD1. V shed 5 bases and J 6 bases; nucleotides not matched to a gene: 4. This CDR3 comprises 13 residues. Germline V gene sequence: CDR1 GTSNPN, CDR2 SVGIG (reference sequence).